Presented here are 32 T cell receptor beta chains from one specimen sequenced in a study of T cells after yellow fever vaccination. MiXCR, applied by TCRdb to the 5' RACE reads, yields one record per CDR3 protein. This repertoire shows about 500,000 distinct CDR3 sequences, 17% found once; its top ten account for about 18%. Source: PBMCs, taken 5 to 6 days after the first yellow fever vaccination. The origin of the receptors is a man aged 18 to 35 who received the YFV17D yellow fever vaccine.

The V call is TRBV29-1, the J call TRBJ1-5; 11 bases map to TRBD1. Germline CDR1 and CDR2: SQVTM and ANQGSEA. The ends lost 6 bases at V and 7 bases at J; junction bases unmatched: 5. The CDR3 covers 13 residues. The CDR3 region has the DNA TGCAGCGTGGGACAGGGGGTACGGCAGCCCCAGCATTTT. This sequence encodes CSVGQGVRQPQHF.

This clonotype has a handful of counts. V gene TRBV20-1 combines with J gene TRBJ2-7; the D gene could be TRBD1 or TRBD2 (5 bases each). CDR3 size: 14 residues. The V end was cut by 1 base, the J end by 2 bases, with 12 bases between. Per the germline V gene, CDR1 is DFQATT and CDR2 is SNEGSKA (reference sequence). The DNA of the CDR3 is TGCAGTGCTAGAGGGGGGTCCCGGGCCTACGAGCAGTACGTC. Translation: CSARGGSRAYEQYV.

This clonotype has more than one count but fewer than ten. The chain employs TRBV18 and TRBJ2-7; D remains unclear. The CDR3 consists of 12 residues. V was shortened by 4 bases and J by 6 bases, with 10 bases between the two germline ends. In germline, CDR1 is KGHSH, CDR2 LQKENI. In DNA form, the CDR3 reads TGTGCCAGCTCACTAGGGAAAGGCGAGCAGTACTTC. It encodes CASSLGKGEQYF.

CDR3 nucleotide sequence: TGTGCCAGCAGTCCATATACTAATGAAAAACTGTTTTTT. Its protein product is CASSPYTNEKLFF. The V gene is TRBV14, the J gene TRBJ1-4, with D unresolved. Germline V gene sequence: CDR1 SGHDN, CDR2 FVKESK. V dropped 6 bases and J dropped 2 bases, with 7 bases sitting between them. This CDR3 is 13 amino acids long. The variable domain in full, with the rest retrieved from reference TRBV14 and TRBJ1-4, is EAGVTQFPSHSVIEKGQTVTLRCDPISGHDNLYWYRRVMGKEIKFLLHFVKESKQDESGMPNNRFLAERTGGTYSTLKVQPAELEDSGVYFCASSPYTNEKLFFGSGTQLSVL.

The chain joins TRBV6-5 to TRBJ2-1; 7 bases fit TRBD1. This CDR3 has 13 residues. CDR1 MNHEY and CDR2 SVGAGI come from the germline V gene. Germline trimming cut 3 bases from V and 6 bases from J; bases unmatched to any gene: 2. CDR3 amino acids: CASSYAGGNEQFF. As DNA, the CDR3 is TGTGCCAGCAGTTATGCAGGGGGCAATGAGCAGTTCTTC.

The chain joins TRBV11-2 to TRBJ1-3; no firm D call. With 1 base removed from V and 2 bases from J, the gap between germline ends came to 9 bases. CDR3 length equals 15 residues. Germline loops: CDR1 SGHAT, CDR2 FQNNGV. CDR3 nucleotides: TGTGCCAGCAGCTTAGCAGGTCGCACTGGAAACACCATATATTTT. Its protein product is CASSLAGRTGNTIYF.

This chain joins TRBV30 and TRBJ2-3, with D perhaps given as TRBD1 or TRBD2 (6 bases each). Germline V gene sequence: CDR1 GTSNPN, CDR2 SVGIG (reference sequence). The CDR3 is made up of 16 amino acids. V gave up 0 bases and J gave up 2 bases, with 15 bases separating them. The CDR3 coding sequence is TGTGCCTGGAGTGTACTTGGGGGGCCCGACACAGATACGCAGTATTTT. Amino acid sequence: CAWSVLGGPDTDTQYF.

This chain links TRBV5-6 with TRBJ2-3; tentatively, D is TRBD2 (7 bases). The CDR3 sequence is 15 residues long. The V end was cut by 7 bases, the J end by 3 bases, with 18 bases between. Germline values: CDR1 SGHDT, CDR2 YYEEEE. The CDR3 spells CASGPGGVLTDTQYF. DNA of the CDR3: TGTGCCAGCGGCCCGGGGGGCGTCTTAACAGATACGCAGTATTTT.

V gene TRBV5-1 combines with J gene TRBJ1-2; 7 bases match TRBD1. The CDR3 extends over 15 amino acids. The trim removed 4 bases at V and 2 bases at J, leaving 8 bases unmatched. The V gene's germline CDR1 is SGHRS and CDR2 YFSETQ. CDR3 loop: CASSAGGTDNYGYTF. Here the CDR3 DNA reads TGCGCCAGCAGCGCAGGCGGGACAGACAACTATGGCTACACCTTC. Combining the CDR3 with reference TRBV5-1 and TRBJ1-2 gives the whole variable domain KAGVTQTPRYLIKTRGQQVTLSCSPISGHRSVSWYQQTPGQGLQFLFEYFSETQRNKGNFPGRFSGRQFSNSRSEMNVSTLELGDSALYLCASSAGGTDNYGYTFGSGTRLTVV.

The V and J genes are TRBV12-3 or TRBV12-4 and TRBJ1-5, with 8 bases lining up with TRBD1. The J segment lost 8 bases and the V segment lost 7 bases, leaving 10 bases of the junction unmatched. The CDR3 length is 14 residues. In nucleotides, the CDR3 is TGTGCCAGCAAACGACAGGGGTTCATGGAGCCCCAGCATTTT. This sequence encodes CASKRQGFMEPQHF.

The chain uses TRBV5-1 and TRBJ2-5; TRBD2 matches at 9 bases. Germline CDR1 reads SGHRS; CDR2 reads YFSETQ. CDR3 length: 16 amino acids. Unmatched junction bases numbered 7, after V lost 4 bases and J lost 0 bases. Written as DNA, the CDR3 is TGCGCCAGCAGCCCGGTCCTAGCGGGGAACCAAGAGACCCAGTACTTC. It yields the protein CASSPVLAGNQETQYF.

The J gene is TRBJ2-2, the V gene TRBV6-1, with 11 bases matching TRBD2. V was clipped by 6 bases and J by 4 bases; unmatched bases: 4. The CDR3 spans 15 residues. Germline V lookup: CDR1 MNHNS, CDR2 SASEGT. The CDR3 coding sequence is TGTGCCAGCAGCTCCGGGACTAGCGGCACCGGGGAGCTGTTTTTT. As protein: CASSSGTSGTGELFF.

The chain employs TRBV15 and TRBJ1-2; D remains ambiguous. The V gene's germline CDR1 is LNHNV and CDR2 YYDKDF (reference sequence). The ends were cut back, 2 bases at V and 4 bases at J, with 17 bases in the middle. The CDR3 totals 16 residues. The CDR3 DNA is TGTGCCACCAGCAGACAGCACAGCACAAGTAGCTATGGCTACACCTTC. This translates into CATSRQHSTSSYGYTF.

This clonotype came up a few times. J is TRBJ1-5 and V is TRBV20-1, with D unclear. V was clipped by 6 bases and J by 4 bases, with 13 bases between them. The CDR3 sequence is 13 residues long. Germline V gene data show CDR1 as DFQATT and CDR2 as SNEGSKA (reference sequence). The chain's CDR3 is CSADPGVNQPQHF. The CDR3, as DNA: TGCAGTGCAGATCCGGGCGTAAATCAGCCCCAGCATTTT.

To note about this clonotype: Since a much larger clone is just one base distant, this may be a read error. This sequence joins TRBV12-3 or TRBV12-4 and TRBJ2-1; D unclear. This CDR3 contains 14 residues. The CDR3 sequence is CASTLDYTYNEQFF. DNA for the CDR3: TGTGCCAGCACTTTAGATTACACCTACAATGAGCAGTTCTTC.

The V and J genes are TRBV27 and TRBJ2-1; D unclear. Germline values: CDR1 MNHEY, CDR2 SMNVEV (reference sequence). Trimming shortened V by 2 bases and J by 0 bases, and 11 bases separated the two germline ends. This CDR3 spans 16 amino acids. This CDR3 is CASSLSSGSSYNEQFF. In DNA, the CDR3 is TGTGCCAGCAGTTTAAGTTCCGGTAGCTCCTACAATGAGCAGTTCTTC.

This clonotype turned up a few times. The chain uses TRBV6-1 and TRBJ2-1, with TRBD1 as a possible D gene (5 bases). CDR3 length: 15 residues. Between the trimmed V and J ends, which lost 5 bases and 3 bases, there was a span of 14 bases. Germline CDR1 reads MNHNS; CDR2 reads SASEGT. The CDR3 spells CASSTGREVYNEQFF. The CDR3 nucleotides read TGTGCCAGCAGTACAGGCAGAGAGGTCTACAATGAGCAGTTCTTC.

The chain uses TRBV19 and TRBJ2-5; D assignment may be TRBD1 or TRBD2 (5 bases each). CDR3 length equals 14 residues. Germline CDR1 and CDR2: LNHDA and SQIVND (reference sequence). Deletions cut 5 bases from V and 5 bases from J, with 15 bases between. The CDR3 loop is CASSGTGFRETQYF. For the CDR3, the DNA is TGTGCCAGTAGTGGGACGGGATTCAGGGAGACCCAGTACTTC. Drawing the rest from reference TRBV19 and TRBJ2-5, the complete variable domain is DGGITQSPKYLFRKEGQNVTLSCEQNLNHDAMYWYRQDPGQGLRLIYYSQIVNDFQKGDIAEGYSVSREKKESFPLTVTSAQKNPTAFYLCASSGTGFRETQYFGPGTRLLVL.

This clonotype was counted many times. J is TRBJ1-2 and V is TRBV6-2 or TRBV6-3; tentative D call: TRBD1 (6 bases). The CDR3 consists of 14 residues. Germline V lookup: CDR1 MNHEY, CDR2 SVGEGT. Trimming removed 0 bases from V and 12 bases from J, with 17 bases in between. CDR3 protein: CASSYSAYREYDTF. CDR3 bases: TGTGCCAGCAGTTACTCGGCCTACAGGGAGTACGACACCTTC.

At least ten counts were recorded for this clonotype. The chain employs TRBV11-2 and TRBJ2-3, with 9 nucleotides matching TRBD2. The germline V gene has CDR1 SGHAT and CDR2 FQNNGV. CDR3 length equals 16 residues. The J segment lost 5 bases and the V segment lost 1 base, leaving 7 bases of the junction unmatched. The chain's CDR3 is CASSLASGGYEDTQYF. CDR3 nucleotides: TGTGCCAGCAGCTTAGCAAGCGGGGGGTATGAAGATACGCAGTATTTT.

This clonotype was found many times. The J gene is TRBJ1-1, the V gene TRBV5-6, with D unclear. There are 13 residues in the CDR3. Germline lookup yields CDR1 SGHDT and CDR2 YYEEEE. V gave up 4 bases and J gave up 0 bases, with 7 bases separating them. In DNA form, the CDR3 reads TGTGCCAGCAGCGGTTCTTTGAACACTGAAGCTTTCTTT. Its translation: CASSGSLNTEAFF.

The chain carries TRBV27 and TRBJ2-7; 7 bases line up with TRBD1. J lost 2 bases, V lost 5 bases, and 9 bases had no gene match. The CDR3 consists of 15 residues. In germline, CDR1 is MNHEY, CDR2 SMNVEV (reference sequence). DNA for the CDR3: TGTGCCAGCAGTCCCAGGACAGGAAATCCCTACGAGCAGTACGTC. Translation: CASSPRTGNPYEQYV.

A few counts support this clonotype. The rearrangement uses TRBV7-2 and TRBJ1-5, with TRBD1 matching 8 bases. Germline CDR1 and CDR2: SGHTA and FQGNSA. The CDR3 is made up of 15 amino acids. V lost 3 bases, J lost 5 bases, and 6 bases stayed unmatched. The CDR3 bases are TGTGCCAGCAGCTTTACCGGACAGGGCCATCAGCCCCAGCATTTT. It translates to CASSFTGQGHQPQHF.

This clonotype has a handful of counts. This chain joins TRBV5-5 and TRBJ2-7; D not certain. Trimming removed 4 bases from V and 3 bases from J, with 11 bases in between. This CDR3 comprises 13 residues. CDR1 and CDR2 (germline): SGHKS, YYEKEE (reference sequence). CDR3 sequence reads: CASSLGLNYEQYF. The CDR3 bases are TGTGCCAGCAGCCTCGGGCTCAACTACGAGCAGTACTTC.

J is TRBJ1-6 and V is TRBV12-3 or TRBV12-4, with a possible D match to TRBD1 (6 bases). The CDR3 spans 17 residues. Trimming left V 3 bases short and J 8 bases short, with 20 bases between. CDR3 sequence reads: CASSFWGGVGSDSPLHF. CDR3 nucleotide sequence: TGTGCCAGCAGTTTTTGGGGGGGCGTCGGGAGTGATTCACCCCTCCACTTT.

This chain connects TRBV5-4 to TRBJ2-5; 9 nucleotides agree with TRBD2. The CDR3 length is 17 residues. Germline V gene sequence: CDR1 SGHNT, CDR2 YYREEE (reference sequence). J was trimmed by 4 bases and V by 4 bases; bases with no gene match: 14. This CDR3 reads CASSLDRFSGGPETQYF. The DNA for the CDR3 is TGTGCCAGCAGCCTGGACCGTTTTAGCGGGGGCCCAGAGACCCAGTACTTC.

This clonotype has just a few counts. This rearrangement joins TRBV4-3 to TRBJ2-3; D not resolved. The CDR3 loop spans 15 amino acids. V was pared by 3 bases and J by 5 bases, with 15 bases between. Germline-derived CDR1 and CDR2 are LGHNA and YSLEER. CDR3 in amino acids: CASSQYLLLGDTQYF. In DNA form, the CDR3 reads TGCGCCAGCAGCCAGTACCTATTGTTGGGAGATACGCAGTATTTT.

This rearrangement joins TRBV12-3 or TRBV12-4 to TRBJ2-3; 10 positions match TRBD1. The CDR3 totals 14 residues. J was trimmed by 4 bases and V by 8 bases; bases with no gene match: 6. Written as DNA, the CDR3 is TGTGCCAGCCGATGGACAGGGGGAGCAGATACGCAGTATTTT. Amino acids: CASRWTGGADTQYF.

The chain is built from TRBV25-1 and TRBJ2-1; tentatively, D is TRBD2 (7 bases). The V end lost 1 base, the J end lost 0 bases, and 16 bases lay between the germline ends. The CDR3 contains 18 residues. CDR1 is MGHDK and CDR2 is SYGVNS in the germline V gene. The CDR3 DNA reads TGTGCCAGCAGTGAATTTGGGGGGGGCCCCCCCTCCTACAATGAGCAGTTCTTC. Amino acids: CASSEFGGGPPSYNEQFF.

The V and J genes are TRBV5-1 and TRBJ1-2, with D possibly TRBD1 on 5 matching bases. The CDR3 covers 13 residues. The ends were cut back, 4 bases at V and 4 bases at J, with 11 bases in the middle. Per germline, CDR1 SGHRS and CDR2 YFSETQ. CDR3 bases: TGCGCCAGCAGCCAGGGTGTAGGCTATGGCTACACCTTC. Translation: CASSQGVGYGYTF.

J is TRBJ1-2 and V is TRBV9, with no clear D. Germline CDR1 is SGDLS and CDR2 is YYNGEE. V shed 4 bases and J shed 8 bases, with 18 bases lying between them. The CDR3 spans 14 residues. The CDR3 nucleotides read TGTGCCAGCAGCACCGGGGTCCCCCGCGGAGGCTACACCTTC. Protein: CASSTGVPRGGYTF.

This clonotype has just a few counts. The chain employs TRBV2 and TRBJ1-2; the match to TRBD1 covers 10 bases. With V trimmed by 5 bases and J by 1 base, 7 bases remained unmatched. The CDR3 covers 16 residues. Germline-derived CDR1 and CDR2 are SNHLY and FYNNEI. The CDR3 coding sequence is TGTGCCAGCAGTTTCGACAGGGGGCTAGGTAACTATGGCTACACCTTC. Amino acid sequence: CASSFDRGLGNYGYTF.